These 26 T cell receptor beta chains originate from one sample sequenced in a study of blood T cells in healthy people across ages. With a J-beta primer mix and a sample-barcoded 5' primer, a second PCR ran roughly 6 to 12 cycles. Using its own MiXCR run on the 5' RACE reads, TCRdb lists one record per CDR3 protein. Of some 1.4 million distinct CDR3 sequences detected, about 40% appear once; the ten largest clones hold approximately 7.9%. The sequenced sample was blood. These receptors all come from a woman aged 18-30 years in good health.

V usage is TRBV7-9 and J usage is TRBJ1-1; D gene uncertain. This CDR3 is 15 amino acids long. Germline values: CDR1 SEHNR, CDR2 FQNEAQ (reference sequence). Trimming left V 4 bases short and J 2 bases short, with 14 bases between. The CDR3 nucleotides are TGTGCCAGCAGCTCGGTCCCTTTAACAAACACTGAAGCTTTCTTT. Amino acid sequence: CASSSVPLTNTEAFF.

In the case of this clonotype: It may be a read error: a sequence one base away is much more abundant. V is TRBV5-1 and J is TRBJ2-7; D ambiguous. Germline CDR1 and CDR2: SGHRS and YFSETQ. The CDR3 covers 13 residues. CDR3 bases: TGCGCCGGCAGCTCCCTCGGCGAAGACGAGCAGTACTTC. It encodes CAGSSLGEDEQYF.

This clonotype was counted between two and nine times. The V and J genes are TRBV2 and TRBJ2-3; a weak D match, TRBD2 (6 bases). CDR1 is SNHLY and CDR2 is FYNNEI in the germline V gene. CDR3 length equals 15 residues. With 8 bases removed from V and 0 bases from J, the gap between germline ends came to 15 bases. The CDR3 DNA reads TGTGCCAGCGATCGGACTACCCAGAGCACAGATACGCAGTATTTT. It is translated as CASDRTTQSTDTQYF.

In its sample, this clonotype was seen a few times. This chain links TRBV4-2 with TRBJ2-5; TRBD2 aligns across 7 bases. Per germline, CDR1 LGHNA and CDR2 YNFKEQ. J gave up 5 bases and V 4 bases, and 10 bases lay outside the gene matches. CDR3 length: 15 residues. The CDR3 region is CASSLGLGIGETQYF. The CDR3 nucleotides are TGTGCCAGCAGCCTCGGACTAGGGATAGGGGAGACCCAGTACTTC.

The V and J genes are TRBV7-3 and TRBJ2-3; 9 positions agree with TRBD2. The CDR3 totals 15 residues. Trimming cost V 4 bases and J 2 bases; bases outside gene matches: 4. Per germline, CDR1 SGHTA and CDR2 FQGTGA. In DNA form, the CDR3 reads TGTGCCAGCAGCTCGGGACTAGCTCACACAGATACGCAGTATTTT. As protein: CASSSGLAHTDTQYF.

This chain joins TRBV20-1 and TRBJ2-7; 8 bases fit TRBD1. The CDR3 contains 14 residues. The germline CDR1 and CDR2 sequences are DFQATT and SNEGSKA (reference sequence). The junction had 5 bases not matched to a gene; V was cut back by 3 bases and J by 1 base. The CDR3 region is CSARARTGSYEQYF. The CDR3 region has the DNA TGCAGTGCTAGGGCCAGGACAGGGTCCTACGAGCAGTACTTC.

The chain combines TRBV5-6 with TRBJ2-3; possibly TRBD2 for D (6 bases). The V end was cut by 1 base, the J end by 2 bases, with 14 bases between. Germline V gene sequence: CDR1 SGHDT, CDR2 YYEEEE. The CDR3 is made up of 16 amino acids. The CDR3 loop reads CASSLPAGGVTDTQYF. The CDR3 nucleotides read TGTGCCAGCAGCTTGCCAGCCGGAGGGGTCACAGATACGCAGTATTTT.

V is TRBV6-1 and J is TRBJ1-6; D call uncertain. The CDR3 runs 12 residues. V was cut by 11 bases and J by 5 bases, with 10 bases left in between. CDR1 MNHNS and CDR2 SASEGT come from the germline V gene. The CDR3 sequence: CASAQNNSPLHF. The CDR3 nucleotides are TGTGCCTCCGCACAGAATAATTCACCCCTCCACTTT.

V and J are TRBV10-3 and TRBJ2-1; tentatively, D is TRBD2 (5 bases). CDR3 size: 14 residues. V was cut by 5 bases and J by 4 bases, with 12 bases left in between. Germline assignment: CDR1 ENHRY and CDR2 SYGVKD. DNA of the CDR3: TGTGCCATCAGTCGCCCCGGGATTTACAATGAGCAGTTCTTC. It yields the protein CAISRPGIYNEQFF.

The chain links TRBV28 to TRBJ2-7; 8 nucleotides align to TRBD1. This CDR3 region has 15 residues. CDR1 MDHEN and CDR2 SYDVKM come from the germline V gene. V dropped 5 bases and J dropped 3; count of bases not matched to a gene: 9. The DNA of the CDR3 is TGTGCCAGCAGTGGGGCGGGGACAGGAAACTACGAGCAGTACTTC. Translating it yields CASSGAGTGNYEQYF.

The chain is built from TRBV30 and TRBJ2-6; maybe TRBD2 (6 bases). Trimming removed 1 base at V and 0 bases at J, with 16 bases between. The germline gives CDR1 GTSNPN, CDR2 SVGIG (reference sequence). There are 18 residues in the CDR3. The CDR3 region has the DNA TGTGCCTGGAGTGACGTGGGGGGATCTCTCTCTGGGGCCAACGTCCTGACTTTC. Protein: CAWSDVGGSLSGANVLTF.

This chain connects TRBV20-1 to TRBJ2-3; possible D gene TRBD2, 5 bases. CDR3 length: 13 amino acids. Trimming cost V 3 bases and J 6 bases, with 13 bases left between them. Germline CDR1 and CDR2: DFQATT and SNEGSKA (reference sequence). The CDR3 spells CSASRTKRDTQYF. Written as DNA, the CDR3 is TGCAGTGCTAGTCGGACCAAGCGGGATACGCAGTATTTT.

This clonotype appeared a few times. The V gene is TRBV4-1, the J gene TRBJ2-3; D is ambiguous. Germline loops: CDR1 MGHRA, CDR2 YSYEKL. The CDR3 contains 14 residues. V was pared by 2 bases and J by 2 bases, with 8 bases between. This CDR3 is CASSQPFTTDTQYF. CDR3 coding DNA: TGCGCCAGCAGCCAACCTTTTACCACAGATACGCAGTATTTT.

About this clonotype itself: A junction end diverges from the germline sequence, so it may reflect a read error. The V gene is TRBV3-1, the J gene TRBJ2-7; D is uncertain. This CDR3 has 14 amino acids. Germline CDR1 is LGHDT and CDR2 is YNNKEL (reference sequence). CDR3 DNA sequence: TGTGCCGGCAGCCAAGATCCCCAGACCTACGAGCAGTACTTC. Encoded protein: CAGSQDPQTYEQYF.

V is TRBV7-9 and J is TRBJ2-1; D ambiguous. V gave up 5 bases and J gave up 5 bases, with 7 bases separating them. Germline V gene data show CDR1 as SEHNR and CDR2 as FQNEAQ (reference sequence). The CDR3 covers 12 residues. The CDR3 sequence: CASSKNNNEQFF. In DNA form, the CDR3 reads TGTGCCAGCAGCAAAAACAACAATGAGCAGTTCTTC. Supplemented by reference TRBV7-9 and TRBJ2-1, the full variable domain reads DTGVSQNPRHKITKRGQNVTFRCDPISEHNRLYWYRQTLGQGPEFLTYFQNEAQLEKSRLLSDRFSAERPKGSFSTLEIQRTEQGDSAMYLCASSKNNNEQFFGPGTRLTVL.

This chain joins TRBV4-1 and TRBJ1-6; D remains ambiguous. Germline V gene sequence: CDR1 MGHRA, CDR2 YSYEKL. Trimming took 0 bases from V and 12 from J, leaving 6 bases between them. The length of the CDR3 is 12 residues. The CDR3: CASSQDSEPLHF. DNA of the CDR3: TGCGCCAGCAGCCAAGATAGTGAACCCCTCCACTTT.

This sequence joins TRBV20-1 and TRBJ2-4; 10 bases are shared with TRBD1. The end of the DNA aligns better with TRBJ2-7, so the J call may be wrong. CDR1 DFQATT and CDR2 SNEGSKA come from the germline V gene (reference sequence). The length of the CDR3 is 15 residues. The CDR3 protein is CSARGTGTGVYEQYF. The CDR3 DNA reads TGCAGTGCTAGAGGAACCGGGACAGGGGTCTACGAGCAGTACTTC.

V and J are TRBV3-1 and TRBJ2-7; perhaps TRBD2 as D (5 bases). Germline V gene data show CDR1 as LGHDT and CDR2 as YNNKEL (reference sequence). CDR3 length equals 14 residues. V lost 1 base and J lost 3, with 10 bases in between. The CDR3 protein is CASSQGASGYEQYF. The CDR3 bases are TGTGCCAGCAGCCAAGGAGCAAGCGGCTACGAGCAGTACTTC.

This clonotype occurred a few times. The J gene is TRBJ2-5, the V gene TRBV7-7; D is uncertain. This CDR3 has 15 residues. The ends were cut back, 4 bases at V and 3 bases at J, with 15 bases in the middle. Looked up from germline, CDR1 is SSHAT and CDR2 is FNYEAQ (reference sequence). The CDR3 nucleotides read TGTGCCAGCAGCTCAGGAGTTGAACCTGAAGAGACCCAGTACTTC. Residues: CASSSGVEPEETQYF. The variable domain in full, completed from reference TRBV7-7 and TRBJ2-5, reads GAGVSQSPRYKVTKRGQDVTLRCDPISSHATLYWYQQALGQGPEFLTYFNYEAQPDKSGLPSDRFSAERPEGSISTLTIQRTEQRDSAMYRCASSSGVEPEETQYFGPGTRLLVL.

V is TRBV10-3 and J is TRBJ2-1, with D perhaps matching TRBD1 (6 bases). The germline V gene encodes CDR1 ENHRY and CDR2 SYGVKD. The CDR3 runs to 13 residues. V was trimmed by 4 bases and J by 7 bases, leaving 11 bases between them. The CDR3 region is CAISGAGENEQFF. The CDR3 coding sequence is TGTGCCATCAGTGGTGCAGGGGAGAATGAGCAGTTCTTC.

This rearrangement joins TRBV20-1 to TRBJ2-3; 7 bases match TRBD2. The junction had 6 bases not matched to a gene; V was cut back by 6 bases and J by 0 bases. The CDR3 length is 14 residues. CDR1 DFQATT and CDR2 SNEGSKA come from the germline V gene (reference sequence). The CDR3 DNA sequence: TGCAGTGCCGATAGCGGGCTAAGCACAGATACGCAGTATTTT. Protein sequence: CSADSGLSTDTQYF.

On this clonotype: At one of its ends the junction is not consistent with the germline gene, which may arise from a read error. This chain joins TRBV19 and TRBJ1-4, with 7 nucleotides matching TRBD1. CDR1 is LNHDA and CDR2 is SQIVND in the germline V gene (reference sequence). This CDR3 comprises 17 residues. In DNA form, the CDR3 reads TGCGCCAGTAGTATTTCGGGACCTGGGACAGCCCGGGAAAAACTGTTTTTT. Encoded protein: CASSISGPGTAREKLFF.

This sequence joins TRBV2 and TRBJ1-1; 10 nucleotides agree with TRBD1. V shed 6 bases, J shed 0 bases, and the junction held 10 bases outside the gene matches. CDR3 length: 17 residues. CDR1 is SNHLY, CDR2 FYNNEI, per germline. The CDR3 sequence: CASRMEGQGDLNTEAFF. The DNA of the CDR3 is TGTGCCAGCAGGATGGAAGGACAGGGGGATTTGAACACTGAAGCTTTCTTT.

The V call is TRBV6-2 or TRBV6-3, the J call TRBJ2-5; possibly TRBD1 for D (6 bases). The V gene lost 10 bases and the J gene lost 5 bases, with 14 bases spanning the gap. The CDR3 runs to 12 residues. Germline CDR1 MNHEY, CDR2 SVGEGT. DNA of the CDR3: TGTGCCACGCCCTACAGGGTTGAGACCCAGTACTTC. Its protein product is CATPYRVETQYF.

There are a few counts of this clonotype. The chain has TRBV13 and TRBJ2-5, with TRBD2 identical over 8 bases. Trimming cost V 5 bases and J 3 bases; bases outside gene matches: 20. Germline V gene sequence: CDR1 PRHDT, CDR2 FYEKMQ (reference sequence). The CDR3 is made up of 19 amino acids. The CDR3 here is CASSGRTTSGSVGEETQYF. The CDR3 DNA reads as TGTGCCAGCAGCGGAAGAACCACGAGCGGGAGCGTAGGTGAAGAGACCCAGTACTTC. Full variable domain (missing parts from reference TRBV13 and TRBJ2-5): AAGVIQSPRHLIKEKRETATLKCYPIPRHDTVYWYQQGPGQDPQFLISFYEKMQSDKGSIPDRFSAQQFSDYHSELNMSSLELGDSALYFCASSGRTTSGSVGEETQYFGPGTRLLVL.

V usage is TRBV7-9 and J usage is TRBJ2-1; 8 bases fit TRBD1. V shed 5 bases and J 8 bases; nucleotides not matched to a gene: 14. The CDR3 extends over 16 amino acids. From germline, CDR1 is SEHNR and CDR2 FQNEAQ (reference sequence). CDR3 amino acids: CASSLSSGGVSDEQFF. For the CDR3, the DNA is TGTGCCAGCAGCCTATCATCAGGGGGCGTCAGTGATGAGCAGTTCTTC.